A single sample gave rise to the 12 T cell receptor beta chains below, sequenced in a study of CD8 T cell repertoires and HIV-1 epitope variants. TCRdb keeps only in-frame clones here, not all; method: immunoSEQ multiplex PCR. The repertoire holds 3,500 to 5,500 clones, about two thirds seen once, with about 40% in the top ten. No cognate antigen is known for these TCRs. Specimen: cultured CD8+ T cells derived from PBMCs. Receptors originate from a male donor with HIV.

V is TRBV13 and J is TRBJ1-2; 10 bases match TRBD1. J gave up 4 bases and V 8 bases, and 16 bases lay outside the gene matches. Germline lookup yields CDR1 PRHDT and CDR2 FYEKMQ (reference sequence). The CDR3 contains 17 residues. CDR3 protein: CASFSGTGALSVYGYTF. In DNA, the CDR3 is TGTGCCAGCTTCTCCGGGACAGGGGCTCTAAGTGTCTATGGCTACACCTTC.

This clone appeared a few times. This chain joins TRBV6-1 and TRBJ2-7; D may be TRBD1 (6 bases). This CDR3 contains 14 residues. Trimming took off 4 bases at V and 3 bases at J, with 13 bases between the two ends. CDR1 MNHNS and CDR2 SASEGT come from the germline V gene. The DNA of the CDR3 is TGTGCCAGCAGTGCTCGGGACAACGGCTACGAGCAGTACTTC. Amino acids: CASSARDNGYEQYF.

The genes are TRBV28 and TRBJ1-5; tentative D call: TRBD1 (5 bases). CDR1 is MDHEN and CDR2 is SYDVKM in the germline V gene. Deletions cut 6 bases from V and 6 bases from J, with 15 bases between. The CDR3 totals 14 residues. The DNA of the CDR3 is TGTGCCAGCAGCTACGGCAGGGCGGGTCAGCCCCAGCATTTT. Translating gives CASSYGRAGQPQHF.

The rearrangement joins TRBV27 to TRBJ2-7; possibly TRBD2 for D (5 bases). From germline, CDR1 is MNHEY and CDR2 SMNVEV (reference sequence). The CDR3 has 13 residues. V lost 4 bases to trimming and J lost 2 bases, with 9 bases between them. The CDR3 DNA reads TGTGCCAGCAGTTACTTCGGGGCCTACGAGCAGTACTTC. Protein product: CASSYFGAYEQYF.

V usage is TRBV5-4 and J usage is TRBJ1-1, with D perhaps TRBD1 (6 bases). Trimming cost V 1 base and J 1 base, with 8 bases left between them. Germline V gene sequence: CDR1 SGHNT, CDR2 YYREEE (reference sequence). This CDR3 contains 14 residues. CDR3 DNA sequence: TGTGCCAGCAGCTTGTCAGGGGCGAACACTGAAGCTTTCTTT. The encoded protein is CASSLSGANTEAFF.

Only one count was recorded for this clone. The chain carries TRBV9 and TRBJ2-3; D unresolved. This CDR3 spans 13 amino acids. The germline gives CDR1 SGDLS, CDR2 YYNGEE. Trimming removed 0 bases from V and 4 bases from J, with 6 bases in between. CDR3 DNA sequence: TGTGCCAGCAGCGTAGTTTCCGCAGATACGCAGTATTTT. It yields the protein CASSVVSADTQYF.

V usage is TRBV7-9 and J usage is TRBJ1-5; D unclear. Deletions cut 2 bases from V and 1 base from J, with 0 bases between. The CDR3 runs to 12 residues. Germline V gene sequence: CDR1 SEHNR, CDR2 FQNEAQ (reference sequence). The CDR3 bases are TGTGCCAGCAGCTTAAGCAATCAGCCCCAGCATTTT. It is translated as CASSLSNQPQHF.

The chain employs TRBV28 and TRBJ2-7, with D hard to call. In germline, CDR1 is MDHEN, CDR2 SYDVKM. The germline V and J ends were trimmed by 6 bases and 3 bases, with 12 bases remaining between them. The CDR3 extends over 13 amino acids. CDR3 DNA: TGTGCCAGCAGCGAGACATCCAGCTACGAGCAGTACTTC. Its protein product is CASSETSSYEQYF.

The gene calls are TRBV5-6 and TRBJ2-5; TRBD2 matches at 7 bases. The CDR3 consists of 16 residues. Per the germline V gene, CDR1 is SGHDT and CDR2 is YYEEEE. Trimming removed 6 bases from V and 1 base from J; junction bases left unmatched: 12. Written as DNA, the CDR3 is TGTGCCAGCACCCCTTACGGACTAGGGGTCCAAGAGACCCAGTACTTC. Its protein is CASTPYGLGVQETQYF.

This clone appeared a few times. The V and J genes are TRBV29-1 and TRBJ2-1; TRBD1 matches at 9 bases. This CDR3 is built from 16 residues. Germline V gene sequence: CDR1 SQVTM, CDR2 ANQGSEA. Trimming removed 2 bases from V and 6 bases from J; junction bases left unmatched: 11. CDR3 sequence (DNA): TGCAGCGTTGAATGGTATTGGACAGGGGAGTCCAATGAGCAGTTCTTC. This sequence encodes CSVEWYWTGESNEQFF.

The J gene is TRBJ2-7, the V gene TRBV6-5, with 10 bases fitting TRBD2. CDR3 length: 15 amino acids. V was pared by 3 bases and J by 0 bases, with 2 bases of the junction left unmatched. Looked up from germline, CDR1 is MNHEY and CDR2 is SVGAGI. The chain's CDR3 is CASSYSSGSSYEQYF. The CDR3 DNA is TGTGCCAGCAGTTATTCTAGCGGGAGCTCCTACGAGCAGTACTTC.

This chain links TRBV7-9 with TRBJ2-1; 8 nucleotides match TRBD2. Germline V gene sequence: CDR1 SEHNR, CDR2 FQNEAQ (reference sequence). This CDR3 is 17 amino acids long. Losses at the gene ends were 5 bases for V and 0 bases for J; bases not matched to a gene: 9. The CDR3 sequence: CASSGDAGGYSYNEQFF. As DNA, the CDR3 is TGTGCCAGCAGCGGAGATGCGGGAGGTTACTCCTACAATGAGCAGTTCTTC.